Each of the 13 T cell receptor beta chains below was sequenced from the same sample in a study of CD8 T cells in Susac syndrome. The authors reverse transcribed 0.5 to 1 ug RNA with random hexamers. TCRdb reprocessed the immunoSEQ multiplex PCR reads via MiXCR and lists one record per CDR3 protein. The sample lists just over 300,000 distinct CDR3 sequences, about 90% occurring once. The sequencing input was CD4+ T cells from PBMCs. The receptors shown here come from a human donor with multiple sclerosis.

The chain recombines TRBV18 with TRBJ2-3; D is unresolved. This CDR3 region has 13 residues. Deletions cut 8 bases from V and 2 bases from J, with 11 bases between. Germline CDR1 KGHSH, CDR2 LQKENI. Here the CDR3 reads CASLETLTDTQYF. CDR3 in DNA: TGTGCCAGCCTCGAGACACTCACAGATACGCAGTATTTT.

The J gene is TRBJ1-5, the V gene TRBV19; 8 bases align to TRBD1. The CDR3 contains 13 residues. CDR1 and CDR2 from the germline V gene are LNHDA and SQIVND (reference sequence). V lost 5 bases to trimming and J lost 7 bases; unmatched junction nucleotides: 4. The CDR3 sequence: CASSGTGGQPQHF. The DNA of the CDR3 is TGTGCCAGTAGTGGCACAGGGGGGCAGCCCCAGCATTTT. Drawing the rest from reference TRBV19 and TRBJ1-5, the complete variable domain is DGGITQSPKYLFRKEGQNVTLSCEQNLNHDAMYWYRQDPGQGLRLIYYSQIVNDFQKGDIAEGYSVSREKKESFPLTVTSAQKNPTAFYLCASSGTGGQPQHFGDGTRLSIL.

The rearrangement uses TRBV5-4 and TRBJ2-3; D unclear. Trimming shortened V by 6 bases and J by 1 base, and 12 bases separated the two germline ends. This CDR3 has 14 residues. Germline loops: CDR1 SGHNT, CDR2 YYREEE (reference sequence). The CDR3 nucleotides read TGTGCCAGCACCCCAAGGGAAGGCACAGATACGCAGTATTTT. This translates into CASTPREGTDTQYF.

V usage is TRBV20-1 and J usage is TRBJ1-1, with D possibly TRBD1 on 6 matching bases. V lost 3 bases, J lost 5 bases, and 13 bases lay in between. Per the germline V gene, CDR1 is DFQATT and CDR2 is SNEGSKA (reference sequence). The CDR3 is made up of 13 amino acids. The CDR3 DNA is TGCAGTGCTAGGAACCGACAGGCAACTGAAGCTTTCTTT. This codes for CSARNRQATEAFF.

V and J are TRBV23-1 and TRBJ2-7; 9 nucleotides agree with TRBD1. TRBV23-1 is filed as an ORF, its function uncertain. This CDR3 has 16 amino acids. Trimming at V came to 0 bases and at J to 5 bases, leaving 8 bases not matched to a gene. The CDR3 sequence: CASSQSRDRAFHEQYF. The CDR3 DNA sequence: TGCGCCAGCAGTCAATCAAGGGACAGGGCTTTCCACGAGCAGTACTTC.

The chain combines TRBV6-5 with TRBJ1-1, with D perhaps TRBD1 (5 bases). Germline CDR1 reads MNHEY; CDR2 reads SVGAGI. Trimming took off 2 bases at V and 0 bases at J, with 10 bases between the two ends. The CDR3 sequence is 15 residues long. CDR3 protein: CASSYRDRMNTEAFF. CDR3 coding DNA: TGTGCCAGCAGTTACCGTGACAGAATGAACACTGAAGCTTTCTTT.

The chain recombines TRBV7-2 with TRBJ2-7; 9 bases fit TRBD2. The trim removed 5 bases at V and 2 bases at J, leaving 7 bases unmatched. Looked up from germline, CDR1 is SGHTA and CDR2 is FQGNSA. This CDR3 is built from 15 residues. CDR3 DNA: TGTGCCAGCAGCCCTCGACTAGCGGTTACCTACGAGCAGTACTTC. Its translation: CASSPRLAVTYEQYF.

Only one count was recorded for this clonotype. This chain links TRBV5-1 with TRBJ2-1; a possible D gene is TRBD2 (5 bases). There are 14 residues in the CDR3. V was trimmed by 7 bases and J by 7 bases, leaving 18 bases between them. The germline V gene has CDR1 SGHRS and CDR2 YFSETQ. CDR3 region: CASSDLSGGNEQFF. The DNA of the CDR3 is TGCGCCAGCTCGGACCTCTCCGGCGGGAATGAGCAGTTCTTC.

A single count supports this clonotype. This chain uses TRBV5-4 with TRBJ2-1; 9 bases are a match to TRBD1. V was clipped by 4 bases and J by 7 bases; unmatched bases: 6. The CDR3 spans 14 residues. Germline V gene lookup returns CDR1 SGHNT and CDR2 YYREEE (reference sequence). In DNA form, the CDR3 reads TGTGCCAGCAGCCGGGACAGGGATATGAATGAGCAGTTCTTC. This translates into CASSRDRDMNEQFF. Full variable domain (remainder filled in from reference TRBV5-4 and TRBJ2-1): ETGVTQSPTHLIKTRGQQVTLRCSSQSGHNTVSWYQQALGQGPQFIFQYYREEENGRGNFPPRFSGLQFPNYSSELNVNALELDDSALYLCASSRDRDMNEQFFGPGTRLTVL.

The chain has TRBV19 and TRBJ2-4; maybe TRBD1 (6 bases). CDR3 length equals 13 residues. With 7 bases removed from V and 6 bases from J, the gap between germline ends came to 13 bases. Per the germline V gene, CDR1 is LNHDA and CDR2 is SQIVND (reference sequence). The DNA of the CDR3 is TGTGCCAGTACTCGGACAGAAGGAAACATTCAGTACTTC. This encodes CASTRTEGNIQYF. The variable domain in full, completed from reference TRBV19 and TRBJ2-4, reads DGGITQSPKYLFRKEGQNVTLSCEQNLNHDAMYWYRQDPGQGLRLIYYSQIVNDFQKGDIAEGYSVSREKKESFPLTVTSAQKNPTAFYLCASTRTEGNIQYFGAGTRLSVL.

The V gene is TRBV5-4, the J gene TRBJ2-2; D is possibly TRBD2 (6 bases). This CDR3 comprises 17 residues. Trimming took 0 bases from V and 4 from J, leaving 16 bases between them. Germline CDR1 reads SGHNT; CDR2 reads YYREEE (reference sequence). The CDR3 loop is CASSLGGATQITGELFF. The DNA of the CDR3 is TGTGCCAGCAGCTTGGGCGGGGCTACACAGATCACCGGGGAGCTGTTTTTT.

In this sample, this clonotype turned up once. This chain connects TRBV7-9 to TRBJ1-1; weak D call: TRBD1 (5 bases). Trimming shortened V by 7 bases and J by 7 bases, and 10 bases separated the two germline ends. Germline V gene lookup returns CDR1 SEHNR and CDR2 FQNEAQ (reference sequence). The CDR3 has 11 amino acids. CDR3 amino acids: CASTRTIEAFF. The CDR3 coding sequence is TGTGCCAGCACAAGGACAATTGAAGCTTTCTTT.

This rearrangement joins TRBV6-5 to TRBJ2-4; D call uncertain. The CDR3 consists of 14 residues. In germline, CDR1 is MNHEY, CDR2 SVGAGI. Trimming left V 7 bases short and J 0 bases short, with 10 bases between. The CDR3 DNA reads TGTGCCAGCACGCCCGGGCTAGCCAAAAACATTCAGTACTTC. Its translation is CASTPGLAKNIQYF.